A selection of T cell receptor beta chains follows, all from one sample in a study of T cells after yellow fever vaccination. TCRdb reprocessed the 5' RACE reads with MiXCR, giving one entry per CDR3 protein. Among about 160,000 distinct CDR3 sequences, more than 5.5% were seen once, and the ten largest hold more than 2.5%. The sample in question was CD4+ T cells sorted from PBMCs, obtained 5 days after the first yellow fever vaccination. These receptors all come from a young man who received the YFV17D yellow fever vaccine. CDR3s include the opening cysteine and the closing phenylalanine or tryptophan. D genes are given only for firm matches. Rows give clone size only sometimes, using once, few, many, or a class for an expanded clone.

D gene: TRBD1; clone size: few; J gene: TRBJ2-3; V gene: TRBV24-1; CDR3 protein: CATSDPGQGKTDTQYF; CDR3 DNA: TGTGCCACCAGTGACCCCGGACAGGGGAAGACAGATACGCAGTATTTT
D gene: TRBD1; clone size: many; J gene: TRBJ1-1; V gene: TRBV7-3; CDR3 protein: CASSLQGEVLAEAFF; CDR3 DNA: TGTGCCAGCAGCTTACAGGGGGAGGTGTTAGCTGAAGCTTTCTTT
D gene: -; clone size: few; J gene: TRBJ1-3; V gene: TRBV7-2; CDR3 protein: CASSLESSGNTIYF; CDR3 DNA: TGTGCCAGCAGCTTAGAGTCTTCTGGAAACACCATATATTTT
D gene: -; clone size: many; J gene: TRBJ2-2; V gene: TRBV20-1; CDR3 protein: CSAKSRDSNVPGELFF; CDR3 DNA: TGCAGTGCTAAGAGCCGGGACTCCAACGTTCCCGGGGAGCTGTTTTTT
D gene: TRBD2; clone size: many; J gene: TRBJ2-3; V gene: TRBV20-1; CDR3 protein: CSAKGGLASDTQYF; CDR3 DNA: TGCAGTGCTAAGGGGGGACTAGCATCAGATACGCAGTATTTT
D gene: -; clone size: many; J gene: TRBJ2-1; V gene: TRBV7-8; CDR3 protein: CASSSALYNEQFF; CDR3 DNA: TGTGCCAGCAGCTCGGCATTATACAATGAGCAGTTCTTC
D gene: -; clone size: few; J gene: TRBJ2-1; V gene: TRBV7-3; CDR3 protein: CASSPGLSNNEQFF; CDR3 DNA: TGTGCCAGCAGCCCCGGACTATCTAACAATGAGCAGTTCTTC
D gene: -; clone size: few; J gene: TRBJ2-1; V gene: TRBV5-6; CDR3 protein: CASSLVPGHSWGNEQFF; CDR3 DNA: TGTGCCAGCAGCTTAGTCCCGGGACATTCCTGGGGCAATGAGCAGTTCTTC
D gene: TRBD2; clone size: -; J gene: TRBJ2-1; V gene: TRBV4-2; CDR3 protein: CASSQDRGSGAQFF; CDR3 DNA: TGTGCCAGCAGCCAAGATCGGGGCAGCGGGGCTCAGTTCTTC
D gene: -; clone size: few; J gene: TRBJ1-1; V gene: TRBV5-1; CDR3 protein: CASSLARMTEAFF; CDR3 DNA: TGCGCCAGCAGCTTGGCACGAATGACTGAAGCTTTCTTT
D gene: -; clone size: -; J gene: TRBJ2-1; V gene: TRBV7-6; CDR3 protein: CASSLAQGVATYNEQFF; CDR3 DNA: TGTGCCAGCAGCTTAGCGCAAGGGGTTGCGACCTACAATGAGCAGTTCTTC